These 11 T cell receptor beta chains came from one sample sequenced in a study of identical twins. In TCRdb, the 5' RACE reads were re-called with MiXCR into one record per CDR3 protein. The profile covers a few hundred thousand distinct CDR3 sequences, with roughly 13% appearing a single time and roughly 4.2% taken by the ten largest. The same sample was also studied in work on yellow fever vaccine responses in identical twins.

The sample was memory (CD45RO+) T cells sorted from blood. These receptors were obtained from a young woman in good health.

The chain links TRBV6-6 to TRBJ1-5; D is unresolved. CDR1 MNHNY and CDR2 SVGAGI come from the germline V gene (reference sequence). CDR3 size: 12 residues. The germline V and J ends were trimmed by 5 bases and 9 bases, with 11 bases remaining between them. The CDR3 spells CASSDGVGPQHF. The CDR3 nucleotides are TGTGCCAGCAGTGACGGTGTAGGGCCCCAGCATTTT.

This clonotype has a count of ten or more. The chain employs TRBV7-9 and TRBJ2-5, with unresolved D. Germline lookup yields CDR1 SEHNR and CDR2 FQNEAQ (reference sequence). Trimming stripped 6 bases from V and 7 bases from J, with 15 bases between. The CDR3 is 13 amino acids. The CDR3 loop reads CASRAAIKGTQYF. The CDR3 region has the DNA TGTGCCAGCAGGGCAGCAATTAAAGGGACCCAGTACTTC.

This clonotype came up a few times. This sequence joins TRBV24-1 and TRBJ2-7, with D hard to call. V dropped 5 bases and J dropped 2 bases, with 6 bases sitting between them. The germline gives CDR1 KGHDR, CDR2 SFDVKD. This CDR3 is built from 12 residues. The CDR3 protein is CATSADPYEQYF. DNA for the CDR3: TGTGCCACCAGTGCGGACCCCTACGAGCAGTACTTC.

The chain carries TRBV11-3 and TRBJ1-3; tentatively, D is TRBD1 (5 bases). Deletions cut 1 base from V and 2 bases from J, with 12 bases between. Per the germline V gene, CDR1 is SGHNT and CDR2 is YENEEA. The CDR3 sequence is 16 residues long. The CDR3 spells CASSLGNPGTGNTIYF. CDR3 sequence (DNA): TGTGCCAGCAGCTTAGGCAATCCAGGGACTGGAAACACCATATATTTT.

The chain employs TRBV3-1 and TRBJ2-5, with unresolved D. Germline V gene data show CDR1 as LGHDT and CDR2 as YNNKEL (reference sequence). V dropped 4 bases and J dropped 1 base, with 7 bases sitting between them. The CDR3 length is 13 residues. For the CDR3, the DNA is TGTGCCAGCAGCCTAAGGCTCCAAGAGACCCAGTACTTC. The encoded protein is CASSLRLQETQYF.

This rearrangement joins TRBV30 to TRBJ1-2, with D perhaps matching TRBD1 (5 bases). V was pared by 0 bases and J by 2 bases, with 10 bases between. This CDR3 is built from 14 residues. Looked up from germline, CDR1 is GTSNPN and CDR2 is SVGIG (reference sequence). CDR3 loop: CAWSVGPSNYGYTF. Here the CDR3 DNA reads TGTGCCTGGAGTGTGGGACCCAGCAACTATGGCTACACCTTC. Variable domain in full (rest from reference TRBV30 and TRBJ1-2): SQTIHQWPATLVQPVGSPLSLECTVEGTSNPNLYWYRQAAGRGLQLLFYSVGIGQISSEVPQNLSASRPQDRQFILSSKKLLLSDSGFYLCAWSVGPSNYGYTFGSGTRLTVV.

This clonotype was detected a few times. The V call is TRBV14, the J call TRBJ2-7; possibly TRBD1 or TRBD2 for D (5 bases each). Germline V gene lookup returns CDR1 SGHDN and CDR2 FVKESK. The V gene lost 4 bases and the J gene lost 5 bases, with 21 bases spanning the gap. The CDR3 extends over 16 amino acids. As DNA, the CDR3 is TGTGCCAGCAGCCCGACCCAACCGGGCCAGGGACACGAGCAGTACTTC. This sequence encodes CASSPTQPGQGHEQYF.

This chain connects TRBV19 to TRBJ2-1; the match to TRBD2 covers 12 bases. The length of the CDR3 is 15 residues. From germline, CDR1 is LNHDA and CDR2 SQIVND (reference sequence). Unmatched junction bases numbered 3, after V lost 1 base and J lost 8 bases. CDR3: CASSIGTSGVDEQFF. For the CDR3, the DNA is TGTGCCAGTAGTATAGGGACTAGCGGGGTCGATGAGCAGTTCTTC.

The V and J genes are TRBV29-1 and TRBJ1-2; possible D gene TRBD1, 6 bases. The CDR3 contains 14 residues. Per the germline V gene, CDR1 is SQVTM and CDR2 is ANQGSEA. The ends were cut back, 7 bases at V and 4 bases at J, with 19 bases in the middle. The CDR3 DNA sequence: TGCAGCGCACGAAACAGGGCCAGTATCTATGGCTACACCTTC. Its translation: CSARNRASIYGYTF. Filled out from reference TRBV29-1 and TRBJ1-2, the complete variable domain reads SAVISQKPSRDICQRGTSLTIQCQVDSQVTMMFWYRQQPGQSLTLIATANQGSEATYESGFVIDKFPISRPNLTFSTLTVSNMSPEDSSIYLCSARNRASIYGYTFGSGTRLTVV.

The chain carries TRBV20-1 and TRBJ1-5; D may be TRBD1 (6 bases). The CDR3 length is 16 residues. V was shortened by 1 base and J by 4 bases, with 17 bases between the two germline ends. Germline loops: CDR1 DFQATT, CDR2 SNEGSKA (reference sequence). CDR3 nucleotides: TGCAGTGCTAGAGGTTCGGCAGGGGCGAATAATCAGCCCCAGCATTTT. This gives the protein CSARGSAGANNQPQHF.

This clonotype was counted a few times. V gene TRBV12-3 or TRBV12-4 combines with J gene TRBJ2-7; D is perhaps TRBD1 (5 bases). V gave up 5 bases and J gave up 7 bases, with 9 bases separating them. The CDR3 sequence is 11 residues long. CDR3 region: CASSRQNEQYF. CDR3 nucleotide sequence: TGTGCCAGCAGTCGACAGAATGAGCAGTACTTC.